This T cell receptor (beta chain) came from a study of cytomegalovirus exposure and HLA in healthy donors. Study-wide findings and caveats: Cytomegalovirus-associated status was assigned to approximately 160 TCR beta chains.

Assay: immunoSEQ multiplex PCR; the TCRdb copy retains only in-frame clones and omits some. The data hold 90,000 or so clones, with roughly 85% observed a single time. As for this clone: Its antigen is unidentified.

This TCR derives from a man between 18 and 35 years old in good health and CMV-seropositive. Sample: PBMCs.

The CDR3 loop is CASSQQGGNTEAFF. CDR3 in DNA: TGTGCCAGCAGTCAGCAGGGCGGGAACACTGAAGCTTTCTTT. J is TRBJ1-1 and V is TRBV6-6; tentative D call: TRBD1 (5 bases). Germline V CDR1 and CDR2: MNHNY, SVGAGI (reference sequence). The CDR3 extends over 14 amino acids. Trimming pared 5 bases from V and 1 base from J, leaving 11 bases between.